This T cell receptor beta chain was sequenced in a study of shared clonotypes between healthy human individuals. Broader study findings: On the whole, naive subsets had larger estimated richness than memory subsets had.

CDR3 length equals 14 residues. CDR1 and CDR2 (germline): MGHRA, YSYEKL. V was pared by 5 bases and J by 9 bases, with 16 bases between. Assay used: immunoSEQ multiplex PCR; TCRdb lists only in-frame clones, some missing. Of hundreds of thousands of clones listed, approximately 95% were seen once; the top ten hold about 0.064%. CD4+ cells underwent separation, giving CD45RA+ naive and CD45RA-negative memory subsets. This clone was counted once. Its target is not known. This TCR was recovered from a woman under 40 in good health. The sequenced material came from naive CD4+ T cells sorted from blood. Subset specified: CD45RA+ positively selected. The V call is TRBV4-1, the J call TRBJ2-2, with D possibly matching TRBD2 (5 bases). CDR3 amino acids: CASSSPRRSRELFF. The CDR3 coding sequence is TGCGCCAGCAGCTCACCGCGGAGGTCCCGGGAGCTGTTTTTT.